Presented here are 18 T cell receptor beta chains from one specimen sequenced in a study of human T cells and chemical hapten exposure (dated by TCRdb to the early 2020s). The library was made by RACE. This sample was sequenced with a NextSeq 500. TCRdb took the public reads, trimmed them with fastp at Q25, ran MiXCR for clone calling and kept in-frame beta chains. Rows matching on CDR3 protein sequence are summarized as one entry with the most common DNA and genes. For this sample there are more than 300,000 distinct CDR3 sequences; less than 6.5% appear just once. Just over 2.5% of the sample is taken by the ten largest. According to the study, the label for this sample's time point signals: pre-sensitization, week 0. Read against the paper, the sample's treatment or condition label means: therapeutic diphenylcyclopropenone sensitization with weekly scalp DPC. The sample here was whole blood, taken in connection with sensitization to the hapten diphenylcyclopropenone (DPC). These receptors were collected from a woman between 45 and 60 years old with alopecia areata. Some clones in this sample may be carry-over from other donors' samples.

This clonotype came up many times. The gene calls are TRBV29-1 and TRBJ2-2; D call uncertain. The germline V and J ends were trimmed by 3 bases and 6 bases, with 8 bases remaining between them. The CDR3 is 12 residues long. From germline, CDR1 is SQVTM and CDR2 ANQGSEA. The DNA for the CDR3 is TGCAGCGTTGATAAAGGCGCCGGGGAGCTGTTTTTT. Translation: CSVDKGAGELFF.

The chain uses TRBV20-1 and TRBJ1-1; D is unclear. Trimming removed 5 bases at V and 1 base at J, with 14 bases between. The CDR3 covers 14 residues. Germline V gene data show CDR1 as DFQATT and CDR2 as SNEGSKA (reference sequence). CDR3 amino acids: CSAAKRLGNTEAFF. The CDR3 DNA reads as TGCAGTGCTGCTAAAAGGTTGGGGAACACTGAAGCTTTCTTT.

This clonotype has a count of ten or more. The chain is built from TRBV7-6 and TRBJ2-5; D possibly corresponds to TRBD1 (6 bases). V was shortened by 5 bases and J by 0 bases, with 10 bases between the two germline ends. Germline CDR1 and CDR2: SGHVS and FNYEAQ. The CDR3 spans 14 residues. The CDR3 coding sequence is TGTGCCAGCAGCCTAGACAGGTACCAAGAGACCCAGTACTTC. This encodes CASSLDRYQETQYF.

The CDR3 loop is CASSPRDSLEKLFF. CDR3 bases: TGTGCCAGCTCACCGAGGGACAGCCTGGAGAAACTGTTTTTT. The chain has TRBV18 and TRBJ1-4; 7 nucleotides align to TRBD1. Germline V lookup: CDR1 KGHSH, CDR2 LQKENI. This CDR3 is built from 14 residues. V gave up 3 bases and J gave up 11 bases; unmatched junction bases: 9.

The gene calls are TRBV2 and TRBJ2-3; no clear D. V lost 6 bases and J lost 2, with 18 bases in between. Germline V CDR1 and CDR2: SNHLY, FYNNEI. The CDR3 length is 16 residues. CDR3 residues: CASSAAGVSSTDTQYF. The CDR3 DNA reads TGTGCCAGCAGCGCCGCTGGCGTTTCCTCCACAGATACGCAGTATTTT.

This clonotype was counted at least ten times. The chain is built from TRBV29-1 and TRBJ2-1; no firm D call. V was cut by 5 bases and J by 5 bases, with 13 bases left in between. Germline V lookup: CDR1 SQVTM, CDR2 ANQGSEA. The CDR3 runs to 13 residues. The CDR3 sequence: CSVILQRDNEQFF. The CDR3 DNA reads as TGCAGCGTTATATTACAGAGAGACAATGAGCAGTTCTTC.

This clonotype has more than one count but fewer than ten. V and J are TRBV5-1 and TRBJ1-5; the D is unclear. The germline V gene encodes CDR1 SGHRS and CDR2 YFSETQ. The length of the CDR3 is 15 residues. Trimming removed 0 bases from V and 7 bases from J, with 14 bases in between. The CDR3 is CASSLGVLEGQPQHF. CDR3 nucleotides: TGCGCCAGCAGCTTGGGAGTCCTAGAGGGCCAGCCCCAGCATTTT.

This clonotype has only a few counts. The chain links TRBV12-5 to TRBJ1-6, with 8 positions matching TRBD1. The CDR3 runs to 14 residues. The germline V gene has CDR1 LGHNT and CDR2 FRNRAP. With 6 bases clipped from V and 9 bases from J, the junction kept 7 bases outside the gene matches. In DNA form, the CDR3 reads TGTGCTAGTGGCTCTGGGACAGGTGGTTCACCCCTCCACTTT. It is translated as CASGSGTGGSPLHF.

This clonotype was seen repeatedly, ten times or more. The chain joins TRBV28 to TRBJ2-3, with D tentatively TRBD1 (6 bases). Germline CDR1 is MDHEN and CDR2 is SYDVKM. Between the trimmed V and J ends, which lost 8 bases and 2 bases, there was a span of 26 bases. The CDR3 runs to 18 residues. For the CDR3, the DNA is TGTGCCAGCCCCCCCCCGATGGGGGCGCAGGCTTTCACAGATACGCAGTATTTT. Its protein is CASPPPMGAQAFTDTQYF.

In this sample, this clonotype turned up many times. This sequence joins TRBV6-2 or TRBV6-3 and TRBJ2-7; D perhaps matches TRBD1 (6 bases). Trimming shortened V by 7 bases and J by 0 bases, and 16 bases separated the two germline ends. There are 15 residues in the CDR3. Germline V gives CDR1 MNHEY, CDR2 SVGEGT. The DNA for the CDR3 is TGTGCCAGCAAACAGGCCAAGGGGGACTCCTACGAGCAGTACTTC. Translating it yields CASKQAKGDSYEQYF.

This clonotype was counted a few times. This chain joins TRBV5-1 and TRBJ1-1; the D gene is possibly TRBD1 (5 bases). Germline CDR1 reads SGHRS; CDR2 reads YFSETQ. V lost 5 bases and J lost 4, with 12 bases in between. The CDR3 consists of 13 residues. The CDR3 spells CASRRGPATEAFF. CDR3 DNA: TGCGCCAGCAGGAGGGGCCCTGCCACTGAAGCTTTCTTT. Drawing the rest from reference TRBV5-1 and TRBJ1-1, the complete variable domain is KAGVTQTPRYLIKTRGQQVTLSCSPISGHRSVSWYQQTPGQGLQFLFEYFSETQRNKGNFPGRFSGRQFSNSRSEMNVSTLELGDSALYLCASRRGPATEAFFGQGTRLTVV.

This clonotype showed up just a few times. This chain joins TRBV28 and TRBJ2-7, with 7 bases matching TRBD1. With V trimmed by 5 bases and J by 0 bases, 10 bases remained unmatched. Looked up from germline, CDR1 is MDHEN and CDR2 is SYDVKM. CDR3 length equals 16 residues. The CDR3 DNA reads TGTGCCAGCAGTGGACGTGTGAGGGGGCCCTCCTACGAGCAGTACTTC. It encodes CASSGRVRGPSYEQYF.

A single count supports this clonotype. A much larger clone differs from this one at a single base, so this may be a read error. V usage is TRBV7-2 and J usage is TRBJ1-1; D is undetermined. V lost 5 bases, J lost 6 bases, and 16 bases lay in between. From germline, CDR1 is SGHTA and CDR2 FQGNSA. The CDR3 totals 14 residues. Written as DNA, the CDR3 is TGTGCCAGCAGCCCCAAGTGGGGTCAGTCTGAAGCTTTCTTT. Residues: CASSPKWGQSEAFF.

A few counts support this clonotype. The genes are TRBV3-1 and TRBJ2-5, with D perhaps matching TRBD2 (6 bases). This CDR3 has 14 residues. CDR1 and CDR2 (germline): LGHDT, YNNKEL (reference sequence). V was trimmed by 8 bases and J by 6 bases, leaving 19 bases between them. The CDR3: CASGPSDGEKTQYF. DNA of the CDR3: TGTGCCAGCGGGCCTAGCGACGGTGAAAAGACCCAGTACTTC.

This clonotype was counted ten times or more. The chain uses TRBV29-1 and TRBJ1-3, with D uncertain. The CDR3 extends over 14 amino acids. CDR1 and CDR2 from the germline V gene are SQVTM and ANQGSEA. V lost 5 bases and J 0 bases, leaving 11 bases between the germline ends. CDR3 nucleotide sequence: TGCAGCGTTTCGATGCGGAGCTCTGGAAACACCATATATTTT. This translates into CSVSMRSSGNTIYF.

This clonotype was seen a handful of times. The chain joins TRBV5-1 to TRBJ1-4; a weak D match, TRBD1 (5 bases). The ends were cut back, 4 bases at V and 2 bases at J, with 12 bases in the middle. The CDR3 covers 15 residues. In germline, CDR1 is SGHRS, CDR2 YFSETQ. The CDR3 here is CASSPTGPTNEKLFF. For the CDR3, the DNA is TGCGCCAGCAGCCCAACAGGACCGACTAATGAAAAACTGTTTTTT.

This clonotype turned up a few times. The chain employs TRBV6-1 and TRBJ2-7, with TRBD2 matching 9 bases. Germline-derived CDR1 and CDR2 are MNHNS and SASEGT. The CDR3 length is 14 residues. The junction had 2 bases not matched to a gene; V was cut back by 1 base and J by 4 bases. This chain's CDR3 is CASSEGGGEYEQYF. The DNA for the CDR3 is TGTGCCAGCAGTGAAGGCGGGGGGGAATACGAGCAGTACTTC.

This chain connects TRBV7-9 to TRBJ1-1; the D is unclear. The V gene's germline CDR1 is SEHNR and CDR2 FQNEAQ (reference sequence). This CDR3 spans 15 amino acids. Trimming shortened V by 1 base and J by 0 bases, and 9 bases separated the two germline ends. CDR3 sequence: CASSLVRPMNTEAFF. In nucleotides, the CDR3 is TGTGCCAGCAGCTTAGTACGGCCTATGAACACTGAAGCTTTCTTT.